This TCR beta chain was identified during a study of blood T cell repertoires in COVID-19. Overall study: Specimens from acute and convalescent COVID-19 originated in the United States, Italy and Spain.

Trimming left V 6 bases short and J 5 bases short, with 16 bases between. The CDR3 runs to 15 residues. Germline V lookup: CDR1 MDHEN, CDR2 SYDVKM. Some clones are missing from TCRdb's copy, which holds only in-frame ones; the method was immunoSEQ multiplex PCR. Here the sample spans about 180,000 clones, roughly 82% being singletons. Material: PBMCs or T cells enriched from blood (not recorded which). V and J are TRBV28 and TRBJ1-4; D is ambiguous. This sequence was found in a woman younger than 45 who had recovered from COVID-19. The CDR3 sequence: CASSPPTSSNEKLFF. The CDR3 DNA reads TGTGCCAGCAGCCCCCCGACTTCGTCCAATGAAAAACTGTTTTTT.